This TCR beta chain was profiled in a study of early T cells in non-severe SARS-CoV-2 infection. TCRdb processed the 5' RACE reads anew with MiXCR; each CDR3 protein has one entry. The sample shows roughly 69,000 distinct CDR3 sequences, approximately 9.2% of them seen only once. Germline CDR1 reads MNHEY; CDR2 reads SVGEGT. The CDR3 extends over 16 amino acids. V lost 6 bases, J lost 0 bases, and 15 bases lay in between. The table lists this clonotype with a few counts. This TCR came from an adult who was a healthcare worker with PCR-confirmed SARS-CoV-2 infection or an uninfected control (not recorded which). The chain joins TRBV6-2 or TRBV6-3 to TRBJ2-1; no definite D call. This material consisted of whole blood, taken at baseline. The CDR3: CASSGRLISSYNEQFF. In nucleotides, the CDR3 is TGTGCCAGCAGCGGCAGACTTATTAGCTCCTACAATGAGCAGTTCTTC.